These 9 T cell receptor beta chains originate from one sample sequenced in a study of beta chain features in type 1 diabetes. The investigators reverse transcribed all of the isolated RNA, so they sequenced expressed TCRB transcripts. Method: immunoSEQ multiplex PCR; TCRdb's copy keeps in-frame clones and lacks some. The sample lists a few hundred thousand clones; approximately 10% were seen once. Input material: naive CD4+ T cells from blood. These receptors were obtained from a woman aged 25 to 39 in good health.

This clone was detected a few times. This chain uses TRBV7-2 with TRBJ2-3, with D tentatively TRBD2 (6 bases). The V and J ends lost 5 bases and 1 base respectively, with 13 bases between them. This CDR3 has 15 amino acids. Germline V gene lookup returns CDR1 SGHTA and CDR2 FQGNSA. CDR3: CASSTAGLRTDTQYF. CDR3 coding DNA: TGTGCCAGCAGCACCGCGGGACTGCGCACAGATACGCAGTATTTT.

V gene TRBV28 combines with J gene TRBJ2-2, with 11 bases aligning to TRBD2. There are 16 residues in the CDR3. The J segment lost 7 bases and the V segment lost 3 bases, leaving 7 bases of the junction unmatched. The V gene's germline CDR1 is MDHEN and CDR2 SYDVKM. The chain's CDR3 is CASSFSSGRAGGELFF. The CDR3 bases are TGTGCCAGCAGTTTTAGTAGCGGGAGGGCCGGCGGGGAGCTGTTTTTT. The variable domain in full, completed from reference TRBV28 and TRBJ2-2, reads DVKVTQSSRYLVKRTGEKVFLECVQDMDHENMFWYRQDPGLGLRLIYFSYDVKMKEKGDIPEGYSVSREKKERFSLILESASTNQTSMYLCASSFSSGRAGGELFFGEGSRLTVL.

The rearrangement uses TRBV7-2 and TRBJ2-3; 8 bases match TRBD2. The J segment lost 6 bases and the V segment lost 6 bases, leaving 8 bases of the junction unmatched. The CDR3 extends over 14 amino acids. Germline V gene lookup returns CDR1 SGHTA and CDR2 FQGNSA. The CDR3 sequence: CASRDTSGGDTQYF. The CDR3 bases are TGTGCCAGCAGGGACACTAGCGGCGGGGATACGCAGTATTTT.

This clone was counted between two and nine times. The rearrangement uses TRBV18 and TRBJ2-7; maybe TRBD1 (6 bases). The ends were cut back, 2 bases at V and 5 bases at J, with 10 bases in the middle. CDR3 size: 13 residues. In germline, CDR1 is KGHSH, CDR2 LQKENI. The CDR3 protein is CASSPTTGNEQYF. The CDR3 nucleotides are TGTGCCAGCTCACCAACAACAGGGAACGAGCAGTACTTC.

The chain links TRBV6-6 to TRBJ1-3; unclear D gene. CDR3 length equals 15 residues. The ends were cut back, 4 bases at V and 0 bases at J, with 10 bases in the middle. CDR1 and CDR2 from the germline V gene are MNHNY and SVGAGI (reference sequence). CDR3 nucleotide sequence: TGTGCCAGCAGTTTCAGACACGACTCTGGAAACACCATATATTTT. Translated, it gives CASSFRHDSGNTIYF.

The chain joins TRBV30 to TRBJ2-5; TRBD2 agrees at 10 bases. The assigned J gene may be wrong: the sequence end matches TRBJ2-7 better. Germline CDR1 GTSNPN, CDR2 SVGIG (reference sequence). The CDR3 is 19 residues long. The CDR3 loop reads CAWSENNGQETSGYYEQYF. The CDR3, as DNA: TGTGCCTGGAGCGAGAACAATGGACAGGAGACTAGCGGGTACTACGAGCAGTACTTC.

This clone has only a few counts. This chain uses TRBV4-3 with TRBJ1-1; maybe TRBD1 (6 bases). Trimming left V 6 bases short and J 2 bases short, with 13 bases between. Germline V gene data show CDR1 as LGHNA and CDR2 as YSLEER. The CDR3 extends over 14 amino acids. The CDR3 bases are TGCGCCAGCAGACTTACGGACAGAAACACTGAAGCTTTCTTT. Amino acid sequence: CASRLTDRNTEAFF.

This chain connects TRBV7-2 to TRBJ2-2; D not certain. V was trimmed by 2 bases and J by 4 bases, leaving 5 bases between them. Germline V lookup: CDR1 SGHTA, CDR2 FQGNSA. This CDR3 has 13 amino acids. CDR3 region: CASSLWATGELFF. CDR3 DNA sequence: TGTGCCAGCAGCTTATGGGCCACCGGGGAGCTGTTTTTT.

This clone was seen only a few times. The gene calls are TRBV7-2 and TRBJ1-5; D not certain. The V end lost 2 bases, the J end lost 2 bases, and 10 bases lay between the germline ends. Germline V lookup: CDR1 SGHTA, CDR2 FQGNSA. This CDR3 has 15 amino acids. CDR3 in amino acids: CASSLHGKGNQPQHF. The DNA of the CDR3 is TGTGCCAGCAGCTTACACGGGAAAGGCAATCAGCCCCAGCATTTT.